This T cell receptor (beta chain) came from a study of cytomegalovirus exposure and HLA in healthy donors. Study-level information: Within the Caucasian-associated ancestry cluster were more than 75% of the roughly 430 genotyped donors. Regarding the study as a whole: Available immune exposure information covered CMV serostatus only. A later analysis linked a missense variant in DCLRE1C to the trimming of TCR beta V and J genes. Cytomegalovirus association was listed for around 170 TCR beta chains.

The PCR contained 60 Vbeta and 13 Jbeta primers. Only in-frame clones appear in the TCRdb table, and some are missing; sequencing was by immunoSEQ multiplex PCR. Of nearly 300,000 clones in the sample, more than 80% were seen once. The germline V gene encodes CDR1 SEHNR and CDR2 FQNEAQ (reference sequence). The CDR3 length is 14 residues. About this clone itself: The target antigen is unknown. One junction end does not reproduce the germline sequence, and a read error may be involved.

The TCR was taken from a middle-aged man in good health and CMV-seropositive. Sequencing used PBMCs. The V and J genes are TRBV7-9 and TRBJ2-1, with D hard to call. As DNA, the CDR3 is TGTTCCAGCAGCTCAAGGAGCTCCTACAATGAGCAGTTCTTC. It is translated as CSSSSRSSYNEQFF. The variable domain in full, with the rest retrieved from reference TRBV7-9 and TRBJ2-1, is DTGVSQNPRHKITKRGQNVTFRCDPISEHNRLYWYRQTLGQGPEFLTYFQNEAQLEKSRLLSDRFSAERPKGSFSTLEIQRTEQGDSAMYLCSSSSRSSYNEQFFGPGTRLTVL.